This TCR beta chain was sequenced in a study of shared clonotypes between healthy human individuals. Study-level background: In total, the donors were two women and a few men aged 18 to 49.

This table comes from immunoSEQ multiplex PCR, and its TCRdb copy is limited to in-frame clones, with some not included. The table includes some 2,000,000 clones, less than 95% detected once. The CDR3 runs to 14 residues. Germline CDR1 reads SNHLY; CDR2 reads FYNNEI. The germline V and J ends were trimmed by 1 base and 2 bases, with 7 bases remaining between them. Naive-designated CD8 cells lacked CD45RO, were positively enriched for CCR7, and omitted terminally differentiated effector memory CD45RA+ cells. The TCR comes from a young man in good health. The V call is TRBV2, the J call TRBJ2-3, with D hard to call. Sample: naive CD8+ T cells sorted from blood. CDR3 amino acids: CASSEVGDTDTQYF. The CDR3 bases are TGTGCCAGCAGTGAAGTTGGTGACACAGATACGCAGTATTTT.